This record covers a single TCR beta chain. This record belongs to a study of T cell changes during pregnancy in multiple sclerosis. V lost 0 bases and J lost 2, with 7 bases in between. The germline V gene encodes CDR1 MGHRA and CDR2 YSYEKL. The CDR3 is 14 amino acids. Assay: immunoSEQ multiplex PCR; the TCRdb copy retains only in-frame clones and omits some. The table records about 28,000 clones, approximately 90% of them present only once. This specimen consisted of CD4+ T cells from peripheral blood mononuclear cells, obtained in the first trimester of pregnancy. The chain carries TRBV4-1 and TRBJ2-5, with D unclear. This clonotype originated in a female donor in good health, enrolled as a control in a pregnancy study. The CDR3 nucleotides read TGCGCCAGCAGCCAAGATGGGCTGCAAGAGACCCAGTACTTC. Translation: CASSQDGLQETQYF.